This TCR beta chain was found in a study of OX40 agonist ivuxolimab in advanced cancers. CDR1 MGHRA and CDR2 YSYEKL come from the germline V gene. Trimming removed 5 bases from V and 3 bases from J, with 17 bases in between. This CDR3 is 15 amino acids long. Generated by immunoSEQ multiplex PCR, the TCRdb table keeps only in-frame clones and is missing some. The sample has tens of thousands of clones; 80% to 90% are singletons. Study conclusions and caveats: Which antigen the expanded peripheral T cells recognized is unknown. The study found among the lowest clonal expansion in partial responders at 0.1-3.0 mg/kg. At 0.1 to 3.0 mg/kg and by week 6, clonal expansion occurred in CD4+ and CD8+ blood T cells. The authors also found low normalized T-cell clonal expansion in some nonresponders.

Turning to this clone: Its cognate antigen is unknown.

The clonotype was recovered from an adult with an advanced solid tumor such as melanoma, head and neck, liver or kidney cancer. The chain recombines TRBV4-1 with TRBJ2-7; TRBD1 or TRBD2 may be the D gene (6 bases each). The sequenced sample was CD4+ or CD8+ T cells sorted from blood, obtained in a trial of the OX40 agonist ivuxolimab. CDR3 amino acids: CASSSQGGRVYEQYF. CDR3 DNA: TGCGCCAGCAGCTCCCAAGGGGGGCGGGTCTACGAGCAGTACTTC.